This T cell receptor (beta chain) originates from a study of shared clonotypes between healthy human individuals. Study-level findings and limits: Investigators collected only blood, and repertoires in tissues likely differ.

The germline gives CDR1 WSHSY, CDR2 SAAADI. V was pared by 6 bases and J by 2 bases, with 6 bases between. There are 12 residues in the CDR3. This clone showed up just a few times. The antigen is unknown. Ten immunoSEQ deep assay plates served to sequence unsorted PBMC DNA. Per the original methods: For the immunoSEQ data, sequences were junction-only without quality scores, so filtering differed. Profiling relied on immunoSEQ multiplex PCR, and the TCRdb table lists in-frame clones only, not all of them. The V and J calls and the clone size are those of that table, but D and trimming were determined from the DNA. The table lists some 530,000 clones, approximately 78% of them singletons. All donors were Caucasian adults living in Nashville, Tennessee.

Input material: PBMCs. The chain recombines TRBV10-2 with TRBJ2-3; D is undetermined. The source of this sequence is a woman aged 40 to 49 in good health. Some clones in this sample may be carry-over from other donors' samples. The CDR3 sequence: CASRYYTDTQYF. CDR3 in DNA: TGCGCCAGCAGATATTACACAGATACGCAGTATTTT.